Listed below are T cell receptor beta chains from one sample, sequenced in a study of T cells after yellow fever vaccination. One entry per CDR3 protein, called by TCRdb with MiXCR from the 5' RACE reads. The table includes a few hundred thousand distinct CDR3 sequences, about 6.9% detected once. Sequencing was performed on PBMCs, taken about 41 days after the first yellow fever vaccination. The receptors stem from a man aged 18 to 29 who received the YFV17D yellow fever vaccine. The CDR3 runs from the conserved cysteine through the conserved F or W. A D gene is named only where the DNA matches it firmly. A row's size may be missing; if present it is once, few, many or a size class.

abundance: NA; v_gene: TRBV4-3; d_gene: TRBD1; j_gene: TRBJ2-7; CDR3aa: CASSPTGTASYEQYF
abundance: few; v_gene: TRBV5-1; d_gene: NA; j_gene: TRBJ1-1; CDR3aa: CASSSPGRLNTEAFF
abundance: few; v_gene: TRBV9; d_gene: NA; j_gene: TRBJ1-2; CDR3aa: CASSPIDLGVYGYTF
abundance: few; v_gene: TRBV5-1; d_gene: NA; j_gene: TRBJ2-1; CDR3aa: CASSLADGHEQFF
abundance: once; v_gene: TRBV5-4; d_gene: TRBD2; j_gene: TRBJ2-4; CDR3aa: CASSTGGLGVSIQYF
abundance: few; v_gene: TRBV27; d_gene: NA; j_gene: TRBJ2-1; CDR3aa: CASRGGYNEQFF
abundance: few; v_gene: TRBV20-1; d_gene: TRBD2; j_gene: TRBJ2-7; CDR3aa: CSAPSSGGFYEQYF
abundance: many; v_gene: TRBV24-1; d_gene: NA; j_gene: TRBJ2-5; CDR3aa: CATAASGETQYF
abundance: NA; v_gene: TRBV4-1; d_gene: NA; j_gene: TRBJ1-3; CDR3aa: CASSPGGVLGSGNTIYF
abundance: few; v_gene: TRBV20-1; d_gene: TRBD1; j_gene: TRBJ1-1; CDR3aa: CSVATGENTEAFF
abundance: NA; v_gene: TRBV4-1; d_gene: NA; j_gene: TRBJ1-1; CDR3aa: CASSQDDRGSTEAFF
abundance: many; v_gene: TRBV7-9; d_gene: NA; j_gene: TRBJ2-5; CDR3aa: CASSLQGIRGQETQYF
abundance: many; v_gene: TRBV20-1; d_gene: TRBD1; j_gene: TRBJ2-3; CDR3aa: CSARNPGQGSADTQYF
abundance: NA; v_gene: TRBV3-1; d_gene: TRBD1; j_gene: TRBJ1-5; CDR3aa: CASSPGGTVPQHF
abundance: NA; v_gene: TRBV5-4; d_gene: TRBD1; j_gene: TRBJ2-3; CDR3aa: CASSLPGGATDTQYF
abundance: NA; v_gene: TRBV12-3/TRBV12-4; d_gene: TRBD2; j_gene: TRBJ2-5; CDR3aa: CASSTTIAGGRWTQYF
abundance: few; v_gene: TRBV6-5; d_gene: TRBD1; j_gene: TRBJ1-1; CDR3aa: CASSHGQGQLNTEAFF
abundance: NA; v_gene: TRBV24-1; d_gene: NA; j_gene: TRBJ2-1; CDR3aa: CATNGGSNYNEQFF
abundance: NA; v_gene: TRBV7-9; d_gene: TRBD1; j_gene: TRBJ1-1; CDR3aa: CASSHRTGHTEAFF
abundance: NA; v_gene: TRBV29-1; d_gene: NA; j_gene: TRBJ1-2; CDR3aa: CSVDVGGYGYTF
abundance: NA; v_gene: TRBV18; d_gene: NA; j_gene: TRBJ2-5; CDR3aa: CASTWTEETQYF
abundance: few; v_gene: TRBV7-2; d_gene: TRBD2; j_gene: TRBJ2-3; CDR3aa: CASSFAGPGGVAGSPSTDTQYF
abundance: many; v_gene: TRBV12-3/TRBV12-4; d_gene: NA; j_gene: TRBJ2-7; CDR3aa: CASSPGRDEQYF
abundance: few; v_gene: TRBV20-1; d_gene: NA; j_gene: TRBJ2-5; CDR3aa: CSAPGLTQETQYF
abundance: NA; v_gene: TRBV12-3/TRBV12-4; d_gene: TRBD1; j_gene: TRBJ2-2; CDR3aa: CASSPDWGTGGELFF
abundance: NA; v_gene: TRBV5-1; d_gene: TRBD1; j_gene: TRBJ2-7; CDR3aa: CASSPEGTGTHEQYF
abundance: many; v_gene: TRBV12-3/TRBV12-4; d_gene: TRBD2; j_gene: TRBJ2-1; CDR3aa: CASSFPGLAGYNEQFF
abundance: NA; v_gene: TRBV20-1; d_gene: NA; j_gene: TRBJ1-2; CDR3aa: CSAPYGLNYGYTF
abundance: few; v_gene: TRBV7-9; d_gene: NA; j_gene: TRBJ2-1; CDR3aa: CASSLPHFNNEQFF
abundance: few; v_gene: TRBV5-1; d_gene: NA; j_gene: TRBJ2-5; CDR3aa: CASSLEGFLYQETQYF
abundance: few; v_gene: TRBV7-7; d_gene: TRBD2; j_gene: TRBJ2-1; CDR3aa: CASSPGIAGGNVEQFF
abundance: NA; v_gene: TRBV19; d_gene: NA; j_gene: TRBJ1-1; CDR3aa: CASHRIGGRDTEACF
abundance: NA; v_gene: TRBV20-1; d_gene: NA; j_gene: TRBJ1-2; CDR3aa: CSALMGPSNYGYTF
abundance: many; v_gene: TRBV24-1; d_gene: NA; j_gene: TRBJ2-5; CDR3aa: CATSRSGPRSGTQYF
abundance: many; v_gene: TRBV14; d_gene: TRBD2; j_gene: TRBJ2-7; CDR3aa: CASSQVMPSGPSSYEQYF
abundance: few; v_gene: TRBV4-3; d_gene: NA; j_gene: TRBJ1-1; CDR3aa: CASSQDASLNTEAFF
abundance: many; v_gene: TRBV5-1; d_gene: NA; j_gene: TRBJ2-5; CDR3aa: CASNDQGSGWGETQYF
abundance: many; v_gene: TRBV10-3; d_gene: NA; j_gene: TRBJ1-1; CDR3aa: CAIRRTDGSEAFF
abundance: NA; v_gene: TRBV12-3/TRBV12-4; d_gene: TRBD1; j_gene: TRBJ1-1; CDR3aa: CASSRDRGRAFF
abundance: few; v_gene: TRBV4-1; d_gene: NA; j_gene: TRBJ2-3; CDR3aa: CASSQIAPGSADTQYF